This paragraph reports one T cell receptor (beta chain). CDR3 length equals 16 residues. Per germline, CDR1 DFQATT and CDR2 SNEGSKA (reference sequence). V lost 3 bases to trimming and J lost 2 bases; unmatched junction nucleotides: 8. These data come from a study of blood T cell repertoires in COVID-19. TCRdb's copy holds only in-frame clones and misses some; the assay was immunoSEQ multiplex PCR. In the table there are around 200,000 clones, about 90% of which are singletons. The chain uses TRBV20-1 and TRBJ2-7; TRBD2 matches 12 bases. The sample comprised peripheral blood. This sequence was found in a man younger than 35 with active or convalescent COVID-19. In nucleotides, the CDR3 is TGCAGTGCTAGTTTTCCGCTAGCGGGGGGGCCCTACGAGCAGTACTTC. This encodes CSASFPLAGGPYEQYF.